This T cell receptor beta chain was documented in a study of cytomegalovirus exposure and HLA in healthy donors. Whole-study findings and limits: Cytomegalovirus association was listed for around 180 TCR beta chains.

This CDR3 comprises 14 residues. CDR1 and CDR2 (germline): MNHEY, SVGAGI. V was trimmed by 2 bases and J by 2 bases, leaving 6 bases between them. This clone was detected only once. Antigen: not known. The same CDR3 is also encoded by other DNA sequences in this sample. Profiled with immunoSEQ multiplex PCR; TCRdb holds only in-frame clones, not every one. The sample holds 150,000 to 200,000 clones, around nine tenths seen once. Sequenced material: PBMCs. This rearrangement joins TRBV6-5 to TRBJ2-2; no firm D call. The sequence was collected from a man aged 18 to 29 in good health and CMV-seropositive. CDR3 coding DNA: TGTGCCAGCAGTTACGGCGGAAACACCGGGGAGCTGTTTTTT. Translation: CASSYGGNTGELFF.